This T cell receptor beta chain comes out of a study of control samples from healthy donors and cancer patients. TCRdb's copy holds only in-frame clones and misses some; the assay was immunoSEQ multiplex PCR. The sample has about 190,000 clones; roughly nine tenths are singletons. Sequencing was done on a sample of blood. The source of this sequence is a man younger than 40 in good health.

CDR3 nucleotide sequence: TGTGCCAGCAGCTTAGGGGCACACCAAGAGACCCAGTACTTC. Its translation: CASSLGAHQETQYF. The J gene is TRBJ2-5, the V gene TRBV7-2; D is undetermined. The CDR3 consists of 14 residues. The germline V and J ends were trimmed by 1 base and 0 bases, with 6 bases remaining between them. Germline V CDR1 and CDR2: SGHTA, FQGNSA.